Presented here are 3 T cell receptor beta chains from one specimen sequenced in a study of cytomegalovirus exposure and HLA in healthy donors. Clones were sequenced by immunoSEQ multiplex PCR, and TCRdb holds only the in-frame ones, with some missing. This table has around 150,000 clones, 65% to 90% appearing once. The sequenced sample was PBMCs. These TCRs come from a woman younger than 35 in good health and CMV-seronegative.

This chain joins TRBV6-5 and TRBJ1-1, with 8 bases fitting TRBD1. V lost 8 bases and J lost 2; bases outside the gene matches: 7. In germline, CDR1 is MNHEY, CDR2 SVGAGI. The CDR3 is made up of 14 amino acids. The CDR3 sequence: CASGWTGINTEAFF. In nucleotides, the CDR3 is TGTGCCAGCGGGTGGACAGGGATTAACACTGAAGCTTTCTTT.

The rearrangement joins TRBV27 to TRBJ1-1; a weak D match, TRBD1 (6 bases). V lost 3 bases and J 9 bases, leaving 14 bases between the germline ends. The CDR3 spans 13 residues. Germline values: CDR1 MNHEY, CDR2 SMNVEV (reference sequence). In DNA, the CDR3 is TGTGCCAGCAGTTTGGGGACAAAAGTACAAGCTTTCTTT. It yields the protein CASSLGTKVQAFF.

The CDR3 DNA sequence: TGTGCCAGCAGTGTCTCGGGACTCCCGGGGGAGCAGTACTTC. This translates into CASSVSGLPGEQYF. V and J are TRBV6-1 and TRBJ2-7, with a tentative D call TRBD2 (6 bases). The CDR3 loop spans 14 amino acids. The V gene's germline CDR1 is MNHNS and CDR2 SASEGT. Trimming removed 4 bases from V and 7 bases from J, with 17 bases in between.